The 23 T cell receptor beta chains given below trace back to one sample, sequenced in a study of cytomegalovirus exposure and HLA in healthy donors. 60 Vbeta and 13 Jbeta primers were used in PCR. This table comes from immunoSEQ multiplex PCR, and its TCRdb copy is limited to in-frame clones, with some not included. The sample lists roughly 34,000 clones; 65% to 90% were seen once. The sequenced material came from PBMCs. All receptors come from a woman between 18 and 29 years old in good health and CMV-seronegative.

This clone was detected a few times. This rearrangement joins TRBV27 to TRBJ2-6; D gene unclear. The V end lost 1 base, the J end lost 0 bases, and 19 bases lay between the germline ends. CDR3 length: 20 amino acids. Germline V lookup: CDR1 MNHEY, CDR2 SMNVEV (reference sequence). The CDR3 coding sequence is TGTGCCAGCAGTTTATTGGGCTTCCCAACCCTTAGCTCTGGGGCCAACGTCCTGACTTTC. It yields the protein CASSLLGFPTLSSGANVLTF.

The chain is built from TRBV5-1 and TRBJ2-3, with TRBD2 matching 10 bases. The CDR3 is 16 residues long. After removal of 4 bases from V and 7 bases from J, the junction contained 12 bases not matched to a gene. From germline, CDR1 is SGHRS and CDR2 YFSETQ. DNA of the CDR3: TGCGCCAGCAGCCCTGGGGTAGCGGGGGGTCGTTATACGCAGTATTTT. Translated: CASSPGVAGGRYTQYF.

CDR3 protein: CASSAPGGNEQFF. The CDR3, as DNA: TGCGCCAGCAGCGCACCGGGGGGCAATGAGCAGTTCTTC. The chain carries TRBV4-1 and TRBJ2-1, with 7 positions matching TRBD2. V lost 5 bases, J lost 6 bases, and 4 bases stayed unmatched. CDR3 length: 13 residues. From germline, CDR1 is MGHRA and CDR2 YSYEKL.

The chain links TRBV4-2 to TRBJ2-7; D gene uncertain. This CDR3 has 14 residues. The germline CDR1 and CDR2 sequences are LGHNA and YNFKEQ. V was cut by 1 base and J by 3 bases, with 10 bases left in between. The CDR3 reads CASSQANTNYEQYF. The CDR3 coding sequence is TGTGCCAGCAGCCAAGCCAACACTAACTACGAGCAGTACTTC.

The V gene is TRBV27, the J gene TRBJ1-2; 9 bases line up with TRBD1. The CDR3 consists of 17 residues. Germline-derived CDR1 and CDR2 are MNHEY and SMNVEV (reference sequence). V trimming: 1 base; J trimming: 2 bases; junction bases outside the gene matches: 8. The CDR3 sequence: CASSLFTSGTGNYGYTF. DNA for the CDR3: TGTGCCAGCAGTTTATTTACCTCCGGGACAGGGAACTATGGCTACACCTTC.

The chain links TRBV9 to TRBJ2-7; possible D gene TRBD2, 6 bases. CDR3 length: 14 residues. With 0 bases removed from V and 3 bases from J, the gap between germline ends came to 10 bases. Germline-derived CDR1 and CDR2 are SGDLS and YYNGEE. This chain's CDR3 is CASSVEGLYYEQYF. The CDR3 DNA sequence: TGTGCCAGCAGCGTAGAGGGACTTTACTACGAGCAGTACTTC.

The V call is TRBV30, the J call TRBJ2-3; 9 bases fit TRBD2. The germline CDR1 and CDR2 sequences are GTSNPN and SVGIG (reference sequence). With 5 bases clipped from V and 5 bases from J, the junction kept 8 bases outside the gene matches. The CDR3 is 14 residues long. CDR3 in amino acids: CAWVIAGAGDTQYF. In DNA form, the CDR3 reads TGTGCCTGGGTCATAGCGGGAGCCGGAGATACGCAGTATTTT.

V gene TRBV9 combines with J gene TRBJ2-5, with 8 bases aligning to TRBD2. Unmatched junction bases numbered 8, after V lost 5 bases and J lost 2 bases. In germline, CDR1 is SGDLS, CDR2 YYNGEE. The CDR3 is 15 amino acids. The CDR3 bases are TGTGCCAGCAGAGCCCGAGGACTAGCTCAAGAGACCCAGTACTTC. It encodes CASRARGLAQETQYF.

Only a few counts were recorded for this clone. The chain couples TRBV5-6 to TRBJ2-3, with 9 bases matching TRBD2. Germline-derived CDR1 and CDR2 are SGHDT and YYEEEE. The V and J ends lost 4 bases and 4 bases, in that order; junction bases with no gene match: 10. The CDR3 is made up of 16 amino acids. This chain's CDR3 is CASSRRLAEQADTQYF. The CDR3 DNA reads as TGTGCCAGCAGCCGGCGACTAGCGGAACAGGCAGATACGCAGTATTTT.

This rearrangement joins TRBV6-1 to TRBJ1-5; D unclear. Germline CDR1 is MNHNS and CDR2 is SASEGT. The V end lost 4 bases, the J end lost 0 bases, and 7 bases lay between the germline ends. The CDR3 has 14 amino acids. For the CDR3, the DNA is TGTGCCAGCAGTGCGGTAAATAGCAATCAGCCCCAGCATTTT. Its protein is CASSAVNSNQPQHF.

Only one count was recorded for this clone. The rearrangement joins TRBV2 to TRBJ1-2; 9 nucleotides line up with TRBD1. CDR1 SNHLY and CDR2 FYNNEI come from the germline V gene. V was pared by 0 bases and J by 4 bases, with 6 bases of the junction left unmatched. This CDR3 has 16 amino acids. The CDR3 bases are TGTGCCAGCAGTGAAGCGGGGGGACAGGGACTCTATGGCTACACCTTC. It translates to CASSEAGGQGLYGYTF.

This clone was picked up one time. This chain links TRBV11-2 with TRBJ2-7, with 8 bases lining up with TRBD1. The CDR3 covers 14 residues. In germline, CDR1 is SGHAT, CDR2 FQNNGV. The trim removed 1 base at V and 3 bases at J, leaving 2 bases unmatched. The CDR3 here is CASSLAGGVYEQYF. CDR3 in DNA: TGTGCCAGCAGCTTAGCAGGGGGCGTCTACGAGCAGTACTTC. Using reference TRBV11-2 and TRBJ2-7 for the parts outside the CDR3, the full variable domain is EAGVAQSPRYKIIEKRQSVAFWCNPISGHATLYWYQQILGQGPKLLIQFQNNGVVDDSQLPKDRFSAERLKGVDSTLKIQPAKLEDSAVYLCASSLAGGVYEQYFGPGTRLTVT.

The V call is TRBV7-9, the J call TRBJ2-1, with a tentative D call TRBD1 (6 bases). The V gene lost 6 bases and the J gene lost 10 bases, with 16 bases spanning the gap. Looked up from germline, CDR1 is SEHNR and CDR2 is FQNEAQ (reference sequence). This CDR3 has 13 residues. DNA of the CDR3: TGTGCCAGCAGATCTCGGACAGCCCAAGAGCAGTTCTTC. Translated, it gives CASRSRTAQEQFF.

The chain links TRBV27 to TRBJ2-3; possible D gene TRBD1, 6 bases. CDR1 is MNHEY and CDR2 is SMNVEV in the germline V gene (reference sequence). The CDR3 contains 16 residues. Trimming took off 3 bases at V and 1 base at J, with 14 bases between the two ends. In DNA, the CDR3 is TGTGCCAGCAGTTTCCTCCCGGGACAAGGCACAGATACGCAGTATTTT. Residues: CASSFLPGQGTDTQYF.

The chain combines TRBV25-1 with TRBJ2-3; TRBD2 is a possible D gene (6 bases). CDR3 length equals 13 residues. With 6 bases removed from V and 3 bases from J, the gap between germline ends came to 10 bases. Germline V gene lookup returns CDR1 MGHDK and CDR2 SYGVNS. This chain's CDR3 is CASRAGKTDTQYF. DNA for the CDR3: TGTGCCAGCAGGGCGGGGAAAACAGATACGCAGTATTTT.

This clone was recorded only once. This rearrangement joins TRBV18 to TRBJ1-5; TRBD1 might be the D (5 bases). V dropped 4 bases and J dropped 5 bases, with 9 bases sitting between them. Germline V lookup: CDR1 KGHSH, CDR2 LQKENI. This CDR3 comprises 13 residues. CDR3 in amino acids: CASSQRGDQPQHF. The CDR3 DNA is TGTGCCAGCTCACAACGGGGGGATCAGCCCCAGCATTTT.

As for this clone: One end of the junction does not line up with germline, which may come from a read error. The chain has TRBV10-1 and TRBJ1-6; 8 bases map to TRBD1. Germline V lookup: CDR1 WNHNN, CDR2 SYGVQD (reference sequence). This CDR3 region has 14 residues. The CDR3 region is CASSDPGGYSPLNF. The CDR3 nucleotides read TGCGCCAGCAGTGATCCAGGGGGCTATTCACCCCTCAACTTT.

This clone has a single count. This CDR3 is CASSEAPSGNNSPLHF. In nucleotides, the CDR3 is TGTGCCAGCAGTGAAGCCCCTTCGGGGAACAATTCACCCCTCCACTTT. The V call is TRBV6-1, the J call TRBJ1-6; D remains unclear. This CDR3 has 16 amino acids. The germline gives CDR1 MNHNS, CDR2 SASEGT. Trimming removed 0 bases at V and 7 bases at J, with 13 bases between.

To note about this clone: Compared with germline, one end of the junction differs, possibly owing to a read error. The V gene is TRBV29-1, the J gene TRBJ1-5, with 9 bases aligning to TRBD1. The CDR3 sequence is 13 residues long. The germline V gene encodes CDR1 SQVTM and CDR2 ANQGSEA. The CDR3 DNA sequence: TGCAGCGTTGCAGGACAGGGGAACCAGCCCCAGAATTTT. This codes for CSVAGQGNQPQNF.

The count of this clone is one. The CDR3 nucleotides read TGCGCCAGCAGCTTGCCCACGGACAGGCCATCCTCCTACGAGCAGTACTTC. Its translation: CASSLPTDRPSSYEQYF. The rearrangement joins TRBV5-1 to TRBJ2-7; 7 nucleotides align to TRBD1. The CDR3 runs 17 residues. With 1 base clipped from V and 0 bases from J, the junction kept 10 bases outside the gene matches. From germline, CDR1 is SGHRS and CDR2 YFSETQ.

To note about this clone: Other DNA sequences within the sample encode an identical CDR3. The V and J genes are TRBV7-8 and TRBJ1-1, with unresolved D. V shed 4 bases and J shed 8 bases, with 17 bases lying between them. CDR1 is SGHVS, CDR2 FQNEAQ, per germline. This CDR3 spans 14 amino acids. The CDR3 coding sequence is TGTGCCAGCAGCTCCCTGGGAGGCGATGAAGAAGCTTTCTTT. This gives the protein CASSSLGGDEEAFF.

The chain uses TRBV2 and TRBJ2-1; 12 nucleotides agree with TRBD2. The CDR3 covers 15 residues. Germline CDR1 reads SNHLY; CDR2 reads FYNNEI. V shed 8 bases and J 4 bases; nucleotides not matched to a gene: 6. The CDR3 is CASPSGRETYNEQFF. In DNA form, the CDR3 reads TGTGCCAGCCCTAGCGGGAGGGAGACTTACAATGAGCAGTTCTTC. Complete variable domain (other parts from reference TRBV2 and TRBJ2-1): EPEVTQTPSHQVTQMGQEVILRCVPISNHLYFYWYRQILGQKVEFLVSFYNNEISEKSEIFDDQFSVERPDGSNFTLKIRSTKLEDSAMYFCASPSGRETYNEQFFGPGTRLTVL.

The chain's CDR3 is CASIDRFSYEQYF. Written as DNA, the CDR3 is TGTGCCAGCATCGACAGATTTTCCTACGAGCAGTACTTC. V and J are TRBV27 and TRBJ2-7, with D maybe TRBD1 (5 bases). The ends were cut back, 7 bases at V and 1 base at J, with 11 bases in the middle. Germline lookup yields CDR1 MNHEY and CDR2 SMNVEV (reference sequence). The CDR3 spans 13 residues.